The 3 T cell receptor beta chains in this list originate from one sample, sequenced in a study of T cells after yellow fever vaccination. One entry per CDR3 protein results from TCRdb running MiXCR on the 5' RACE reads. The table has some 23,000 distinct CDR3 sequences, less than 3.5% seen once. Sample: PBMCs, either bulk or a sorted T-cell subset (CD4+, CD8+, memory, or dextramer-sorted; not recorded which), taken about 41 days after the first yellow fever vaccination. The receptor set was obtained from a man younger than 35 who received the YFV17D yellow fever vaccine.

Only one count was recorded for this clonotype. This chain connects TRBV29-1 to TRBJ1-2, with 7 bases matching TRBD1. The trim removed 7 bases at V and 6 bases at J, leaving 5 bases unmatched. Germline-derived CDR1 and CDR2 are SQVTM and ANQGSEA. This CDR3 comprises 11 residues. CDR3 protein: CSATGENGYTF. The CDR3 nucleotides are TGCAGCGCTACAGGGGAGAATGGCTACACCTTC.

This clonotype has at least ten counts. The chain combines TRBV7-2 with TRBJ1-5, with D possibly TRBD1 on 5 matching bases. Germline CDR1 and CDR2: SGHTA and FQGNSA. This CDR3 region has 16 residues. Trimming left V 1 base short and J 3 bases short, with 13 bases between. CDR3 DNA sequence: TGTGCCAGCAGCTTAGTTGGGGGAAACACCAATCAGCCCCAGCATTTT. Amino acids: CASSLVGGNTNQPQHF.

Ten or more counts support this clonotype. The chain combines TRBV6-2 or TRBV6-3 with TRBJ1-4, with 7 bases matching TRBD1. CDR1 is MNHEY, CDR2 SVGEGT, per germline. V was pared by 6 bases and J by 8 bases, with 9 bases of the junction left unmatched. This CDR3 region has 14 residues. CDR3 sequence (DNA): TGTGCCAGCAGGAGTACCGGGACAGAAGAAAAACTGTTTTTT. This gives the protein CASRSTGTEEKLFF.